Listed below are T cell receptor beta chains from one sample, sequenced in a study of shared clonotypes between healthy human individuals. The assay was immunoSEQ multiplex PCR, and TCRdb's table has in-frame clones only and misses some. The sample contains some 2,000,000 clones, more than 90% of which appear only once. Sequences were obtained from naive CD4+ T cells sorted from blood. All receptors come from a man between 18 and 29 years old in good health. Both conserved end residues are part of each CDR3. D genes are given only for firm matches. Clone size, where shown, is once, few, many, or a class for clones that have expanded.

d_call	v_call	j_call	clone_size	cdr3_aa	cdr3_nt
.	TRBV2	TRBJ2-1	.	CASRDRREQFF	TGTGCCAGCCGGGATCGTCGCGAGCAGTTCTTC
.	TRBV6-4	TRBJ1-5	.	CASSPTGHNQPQHF	TGTGCCAGCAGCCCGACAGGCCACAATCAGCCCCAGCATTTT
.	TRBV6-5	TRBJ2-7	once	CATGTPTYEQYF	TGTGCCACGGGGACACCTACCTACGAGCAGTACTTC
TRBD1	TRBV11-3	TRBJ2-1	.	CASSLGQAYNEQFF	TGTGCCAGCAGCCTCGGACAGGCCTACAATGAGCAGTTCTTC
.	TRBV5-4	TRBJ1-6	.	CAMSPSGDGHNSPLHF	TGTGCCATGTCCCCCAGTGGGGACGGACATAATTCACCCCTCCACTTT
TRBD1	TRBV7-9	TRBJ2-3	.	CASTSGTGGIDTQYF	TGTGCCAGCACCAGCGGGACAGGGGGTATAGATACGCAGTATTTT
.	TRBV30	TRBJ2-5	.	CAWSVGWPETQYF	TGTGCCTGGAGTGTAGGATGGCCGGAGACCCAGTACTTC
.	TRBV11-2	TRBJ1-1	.	CASSLESSPIKNTEAFF	TGTGCCAGCAGCTTAGAGAGTTCCCCTATAAAGAACACTGAAGCTTTCTTT
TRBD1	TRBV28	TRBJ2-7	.	CASSSSGTDHYEQYF	TGTGCCAGCAGTTCCTCGGGGACAGACCATTACGAGCAGTACTTC
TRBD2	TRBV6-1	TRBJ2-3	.	CASRGLAGNTDTQYF	TGTGCCAGCAGAGGACTAGCGGGAAACACAGATACGCAGTATTTT
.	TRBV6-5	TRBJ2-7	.	CASSYKTGTGEQYF	TGTGCCAGCAGTTACAAGACAGGGACTGGGGAGCAGTACTTC
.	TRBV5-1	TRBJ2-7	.	CASSQGGNEQYF	TGCGCCAGCAGCCAGGGGGGGAACGAGCAGTACTTC
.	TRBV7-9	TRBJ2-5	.	CASSLKLAVGETQYF	TGTGCCAGCAGCTTAAAACTAGCCGTTGGGGAGACCCAGTACTTC
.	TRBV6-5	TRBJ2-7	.	CASSYSAGHEQYF	TGTGCCAGCAGTTACTCGGCAGGGCACGAGCAGTACTTC
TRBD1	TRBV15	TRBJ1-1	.	CATSRDDRGRTEAFF	TGTGCCACCAGCAGAGACGACAGGGGGAGGACTGAAGCTTTCTTT
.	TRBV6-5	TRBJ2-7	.	CASSERWGWQYF	TGTGCCAGCAGCGAAAGGTGGGGTTGGCAGTACTTC
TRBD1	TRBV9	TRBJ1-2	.	CASSAMRDRGLGTF	TGTGCCAGCAGCGCCATGAGGGACAGGGGTTTAGGCACCTTC
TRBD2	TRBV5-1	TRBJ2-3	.	CASSLAGTSGLTDTQYF	TGCGCCAGCAGCTTGGCCGGGACTAGCGGACTCACAGATACGCAGTATTTT
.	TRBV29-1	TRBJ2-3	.	CSVDPGHTDTQYF	TGCAGCGTTGATCCGGGTCACACAGATACGCAGTATTTT
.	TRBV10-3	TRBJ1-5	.	CAISESGWAQPQHF	TGTGCCATCAGTGAGTCCGGCTGGGCACAGCCCCAGCATTTT
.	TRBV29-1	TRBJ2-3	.	CSVETGTDTQYF	TGCAGCGTTGAAACAGGGACAGATACGCAGTATTTT
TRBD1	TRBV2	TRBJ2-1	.	CASSPDRVGYNEQFF	TGTGCCAGCAGTCCGGACAGGGTGGGGTACAATGAGCAGTTCTTC
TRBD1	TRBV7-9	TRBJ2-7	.	CASSSTGVVGEQYF	TGTGCCAGCAGCTCGACAGGGGTTGTCGGCGAGCAGTACTTC
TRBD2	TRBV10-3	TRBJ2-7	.	CAISESGTSGAYEQYF	TGTGCCATCAGTGAGTCGGGGACTAGCGGGGCCTACGAGCAGTACTTC
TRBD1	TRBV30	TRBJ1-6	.	CAWIAGQGTPLHF	TGTGCCTGGATTGCGGGACAGGGGACACCCCTCCACTTT
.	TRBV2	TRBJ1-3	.	CASSRTVSGNTIYF	TGTGCCAGCAGTAGGACAGTCTCTGGAAACACCATATATTTT
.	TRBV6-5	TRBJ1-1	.	CASSNNAGIAEAFF	TGTGCCAGCAGTAATAACGCGGGAATCGCTGAAGCTTTCTTT
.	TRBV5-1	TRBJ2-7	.	CASSGSLGPRAGQYF	TGCGCCAGCAGCGGATCCTTGGGCCCCAGGGCCGGGCAGTACTTC
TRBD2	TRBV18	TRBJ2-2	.	CASSPRTSGSAGELFF	TGTGCCAGCTCACCAAGAACTAGCGGGAGTGCCGGGGAGCTGTTTTTT
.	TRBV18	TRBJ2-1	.	CASSLAPDSYNEQFF	TGTGCCAGCTCACTAGCTCCAGATTCCTACAATGAGCAGTTCTTC
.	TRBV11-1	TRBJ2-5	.	CASSLEPKETQYF	TGTGCCAGCAGCTTAGAACCAAAAGAGACCCAGTACTTC
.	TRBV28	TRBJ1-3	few	CASSLQSSGNTIYF	TGTGCCAGCAGTCTCCAAAGCTCTGGAAACACCATATATTTT
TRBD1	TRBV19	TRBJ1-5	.	CASREEQGARPQHF	TGTGCCAGTAGGGAGGAACAGGGGGCGAGGCCCCAGCATTTT
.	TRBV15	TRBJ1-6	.	CATSDPRNNSPLHF	TGTGCCACCAGCGATCCAAGAAATAATTCACCCCTCCACTTT
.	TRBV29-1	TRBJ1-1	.	CSVRPPNTEAFF	TGCAGCGTTCGGCCACCGAACACTGAAGCTTTCTTT
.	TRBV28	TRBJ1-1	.	CAPGGADTEAFF	TGTGCCCCGGGGGGGGCCGACACTGAAGCTTTCTTT
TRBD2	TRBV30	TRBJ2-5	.	CAWSVTSGGRGETQYF	TGTGCCTGGAGTGTTACTAGCGGGGGGCGGGGAGAGACCCAGTACTTC
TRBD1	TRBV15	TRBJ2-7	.	CATSNRDRVYEQYF	TGTGCCACCAGTAACCGGGACAGGGTGTACGAGCAGTACTTC
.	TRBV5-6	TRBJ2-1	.	CASSLYRGQPYNEQFF	TGTGCCAGCAGCTTGTACCGAGGACAGCCTTACAATGAGCAGTTCTTC
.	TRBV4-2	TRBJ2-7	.	CASSQTWDIFYEQYF	TGTGCCAGCAGCCAAACATGGGACATTTTCTACGAGCAGTACTTC
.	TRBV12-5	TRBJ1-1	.	CASGLERGTEAFF	TGTGCTAGTGGTTTGGAGAGGGGTACTGAAGCTTTCTTT
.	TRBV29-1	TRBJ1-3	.	CSVLYNSGNTIYF	TGCAGCGTTCTTTATAACTCTGGAAACACCATATATTTT
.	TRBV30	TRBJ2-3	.	CAWSVGGRDTQYF	TGTGCCTGGAGTGTAGGGGGAAGGGATACGCAGTATTTT
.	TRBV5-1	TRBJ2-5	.	CASSQHGGPIETQYF	TGCGCCAGCAGCCAGCATGGAGGGCCAATCGAGACCCAGTACTTC
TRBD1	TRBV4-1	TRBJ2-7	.	CASSQGDRGRYEQYF	TGCGCCAGCAGCCAGGGGGACAGGGGACGCTACGAGCAGTACTTC
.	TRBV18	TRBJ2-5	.	CASSPGTQETQYF	TGTGCCAGCTCACCCGGGACCCAAGAGACCCAGTACTTC
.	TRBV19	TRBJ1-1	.	CASSISGTANTEAFF	TGTGCCAGTAGTATTTCCGGGACGGCGAACACTGAAGCTTTCTTT
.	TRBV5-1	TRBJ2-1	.	CASSLPTGSYNEQFF	TGCGCCAGCAGCTTGCCGACAGGCTCCTACAATGAGCAGTTCTTC
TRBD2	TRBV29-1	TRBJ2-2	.	CSVRSGSTGELFF	TGCAGCGTTCGGAGCGGGAGTACCGGGGAGCTGTTTTTT
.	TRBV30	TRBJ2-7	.	CAWSRPTGLYEQYF	TGTGCCTGGAGCCGCCCGACAGGACTCTACGAGCAGTACTTC
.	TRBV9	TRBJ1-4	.	CASSGFESEKLFF	TGTGCCAGCTCGGGATTCGAATCTGAAAAACTGTTTTTT
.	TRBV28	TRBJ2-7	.	CASSSTKRHEQYF	TGTGCCAGCAGTTCGACGAAGCGCCACGAGCAGTACTTC
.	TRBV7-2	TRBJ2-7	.	CASSLVGLTYEQYF	TGTGCCAGCAGCTTAGTAGGACTAACCTACGAGCAGTACTTC
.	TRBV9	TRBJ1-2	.	CASSAEGYGYTF	TGTGCCAGCAGCGCCGAGGGTTATGGCTACACCTTC
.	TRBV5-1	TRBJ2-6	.	CASSEGVSAGANVLTF	TGCGCCAGCAGCGAGGGGGTGAGCGCTGGGGCCAACGTCCTGACTTTC
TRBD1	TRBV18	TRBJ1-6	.	CASSPDGTEFSPLHF	TGTGCCAGCTCACCCGATGGGACAGAATTTTCACCCCTCCACTTT
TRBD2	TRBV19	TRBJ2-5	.	CASSIGLTSGRGETQYF	TGTGCCAGTAGTATAGGCCTGACTAGCGGGAGGGGTGAGACCCAGTACTTC